The following is a T cell receptor beta chain sequence with its context. Which antigen it targets is not known. Base qualities are not provided; no much larger clone lies one nucleotide away. The V end gives up 4 bases and the J end 6 bases, leaving 4 bases in the junction not matched to a gene. There are 13 amino acids in the CDR3, from cysteine to phenylalanine inclusive. The entry retains the CDR3 DNA only, 39 bases that are in frame from base 1. From the germline V gene (reference sequence), CDR1 is DFQATT and CDR2 is SNEGSKA. This sample was included in a study of T-cell reconstitution after alpha-beta-depleted transplantation in children (dated by TCRdb to about 2016). About the study as a whole: Using TCR repertoire profiling, the study quantitatively followed how T-cell immune reconstitution unfolded in children after TCRalphabeta/CD19-depleted allogeneic hematopoietic cell transplantation. What the study reported, not specific to this receptor: The high TCRbeta diversity at day 60 in some patients was ascribed to recipient T cells and intrathymic progenitors that had survived conditioning. Over the following months the frequencies of hyperexpanded clones went down, and after one year T-cell counts and TCRbeta diversity were mostly credited to newly produced T cells. Apparently early alphabetaT-cell count recovery about two months after transplant reportedly relied on only several hundred rapidly expanded clones derived from non-depleted graft cells.

Libraries were made using PCR. Sequencing was performed on an Illumina HiSeq 2500. To normalize quantification of the TCRbeta repertoire, the TCR libraries were built with molecular barcoding that relied on unique molecular identifiers. The raw public data were reprocessed by TCRdb itself: fastp quality trimming at Q25, MiXCR clonotype calling, in-frame beta chains only. Entries are consolidated by CDR3 protein sequence, retaining the most common genes and DNA. For this sample there are 300,000 to 400,000 distinct CDR3 sequences; roughly 16% appear just once. In total, the top ten clones hold 35% to 50% of the sample. The treatment or condition tag for this specimen amounts to: allogeneic hematopoietic cell transplantation with graft depleted of TCRalphabeta T cells and CD19 B cells. TCRalphabeta/CD19-depleted allogeneic hematopoietic cell grafts were given to the transplant recipients, all of whom were children.

The sequence came from a male patient aged 2 to 9 who had a stem cell transplant for acute lymphoblastic leukemia, so the T cells may come from the graft donor. The sequence joins TRBV20-1 to TRBJ2-1, with 9 junctional bases fitting TRBD1. The input for sequencing was PBMCs, mostly from graft donor cells, taken 360 days after TCRalphabeta/CD19-depleted stem cell transplant. The CDR3 region: CSAIQGAPNEQFF. In nucleotides, the sequence is TGCAGTGCTATACAGGGGGCTCCCAATGAGCAGTTCTTC.